These T cell receptor beta chains were read from a single sample in a study of cytomegalovirus exposure and HLA in healthy donors. The repertoire was sequenced with immunoSEQ multiplex PCR; TCRdb's copy has only in-frame clones and lacks some. The sample yields about 200,000 clones, over 75% seen once. Sample: PBMCs. The receptors shown here come from a boy under 10 years old in good health and CMV-seronegative. CDR3s include the opening cysteine and the closing phenylalanine or tryptophan. The D gene is left open where the match is weak. The listing skips clone size in some rows; elsewhere it reads once, few, many or a size class.

>TRBV2|TRBD1|-|TRBJ1-1
TGTGCCAGCAGACTCCGACAGGGAATTATGCCTGAAGCTTTCTTT
CASRLRQGIMPEAFF
>TRBV7-2|-|-|TRBJ2-2
TGTGCCAGCAGCTTAGGACAGAACACCGGGGAGCTGTTTTTT
CASSLGQNTGELFF
>TRBV29-1|-|-|TRBJ2-7
TGCAGCGTTGTGCAGGGCCCCTACGAGCAGTACTTC
CSVVQGPYEQYF
>TRBV7-9|-|-|TRBJ1-1
TGTGCCAGCAGCCCACGGAGACAGGATACCACTGAAGCTTTCTTT
CASSPRRQDTTEAFF
>TRBV6-1|-|-|TRBJ1-5
TGTGCCAGCAGTGTCCTATTGACAGAGGCGAATCAGCCCCAGCATTTT
CASSVLLTEANQPQHF
>TRBV6-5|TRBD1|-|TRBJ1-6
TGTGCCAGCAGTTCAGGACAGGGAGGATATTCACCCCTCCACTTT
CASSSGQGGYSPLHF
>TRBV7-9|-|-|TRBJ2-1
TGTGCCAGCAGCTTCGGGGGTGGCTACAATGAGCAGTTCTTC
CASSFGGGYNEQFF
>TRBV5-1|-|once|TRBJ2-1
TGCGCCAGCAGCTCGTTGGAGGGCCTCCACAATGAGCAGTTCTTC
CASSSLEGLHNEQFF
>TRBV7-2|-|few|TRBJ1-5
TGTGCCAGCAGCTTTGTATCTGATCAGCCCCAGCATTTT
CASSFVSDQPQHF
>TRBV7-6|-|-|TRBJ1-3
TGTGCCAGCAGCTTTGGCAGGGCGGCTGGAAACACCATATATTTT
CASSFGRAAGNTIYF
>TRBV7-9|TRBD2|-|TRBJ2-3
TGTGCCAGCAGCTTAGGAGCGGGGCCCACAGATACGCAGTATTTT
CASSLGAGPTDTQYF
>TRBV6-5|-|-|TRBJ1-1
TGTGCCAGCAGTGATACAGGGAGGAACACTGAAGCTTTCTTT
CASSDTGRNTEAFF
>TRBV7-9|-|-|TRBJ2-5
TGTGCCAGCAGCTCGAGCAGGGGAGGGTGGGAGACCCAGTACTTC
CASSSSRGGWETQYF
>TRBV5-6|TRBD2|few|TRBJ2-7
TGTGCCAGCAGCATCGGGACTAGGCCCACCTACGAGCAGTACTTC
CASSIGTRPTYEQYF
>TRBV6-5|TRBD2|-|TRBJ2-3
TGTGCCAGCAGTGTAGCGGGCGAAACGCAGTATTTT
CASSVAGETQYF
>TRBV5-5|-|-|TRBJ2-7
TGTGCCAGCAGCGCGGGGACGGGCGTCGCCTACGAGCAGTACTTC
CASSAGTGVAYEQYF
>TRBV30|-|-|TRBJ1-2
TGTGCCTGCCCTACCTGGAACGGGGTGAACTATGGCTACACCTTC
CACPTWNGVNYGYTF
>TRBV7-2|-|once|TRBJ1-5
TGTGCCAGCAGCTTAGTGGGGCCGCCCCAGCATTTT
CASSLVGPPQHF
>TRBV15|TRBD1|-|TRBJ1-1
TGTGCCACCAGCCCGGGGACAGCTAGGGAAGCTTTCTTT
CATSPGTAREAFF
>TRBV6-5|TRBD1|-|TRBJ2-7
TGTGCCAGCAGTTACGTCCAGGGGGCCTACGAGCAGTACTTC
CASSYVQGAYEQYF
>TRBV30|-|-|TRBJ1-2
TGTGCCTGGAGTGTAGGGGTCACGTTAAACTATGGCTACACCTTC
CAWSVGVTLNYGYTF
>TRBV2|-|-|TRBJ2-7
TGTGCCAGCAGTACAGGGAATCCCCTATACGAGCAGTACTTC
CASSTGNPLYEQYF
>TRBV11-2|TRBD1|-|TRBJ1-6
TGTGCCAGCAGCTTGACAGGGGGGCAGTCACCCCTCCACTTT
CASSLTGGQSPLHF
>TRBV5-1|-|-|TRBJ2-7
TGCGCCAGCAGCTTGGCTGGACACTTGGCCTACGAGCAGTACTTC
CASSLAGHLAYEQYF
>TRBV18|TRBD1|-|TRBJ1-2
TGTGCCAGCTCACCATCATCTCCGGGACAGGGGGCTGTCGGCTACACCTTC
CASSPSSPGQGAVGYTF
>TRBV5-4|TRBD1|-|TRBJ1-1
TGTGCCAGCAGGGCGACAGGGAGGAATACTGAAGCTTTCTTT
CASRATGRNTEAFF
>TRBV6-5|-|-|TRBJ1-4
TGTGCCAGCAGTTACTCGATGCGGGGGGAAAAACTGTTTTTT
CASSYSMRGEKLFF
>TRBV9|-|-|TRBJ1-1
TGTGCCAGCAGCGTAGCCCCGACAGTGAACACTGAAGCTTTCTTT
CASSVAPTVNTEAFF
>TRBV7-6|TRBD1|-|TRBJ2-1
TGTGCCAGCAGCGGAGCAGGGGGCCCCTACAATGAGCAGTTCTTC
CASSGAGGPYNEQFF
>TRBV2|-|once|TRBJ2-7
TGTGCCAGCAGAGAAAGTCTAAGGAGCTCCTACGAGCAGTACTTC
CASRESLRSSYEQYF
>TRBV2|-|-|TRBJ2-3
TGTGCCAGCAGCGAAACAAGGGGAAGGACAGATACGCAGTATTTT
CASSETRGRTDTQYF
>TRBV18|-|once|TRBJ1-4
TGTGCCAGCTCACGGGCAGGGAATGAAAAACTGTTTTTT
CASSRAGNEKLFF
>TRBV5-5|-|-|TRBJ1-1
TGTGCCAGCAGCAGACAACCAGTGAACACTGAAGCTTTCTTT
CASSRQPVNTEAFF
>TRBV11-2|-|-|TRBJ2-5
TGTGCCAGCAGCTTAGCTAGCCAGTACCAAGAGACCCAGTACTTC
CASSLASQYQETQYF
>TRBV2|-|-|TRBJ1-2
TGTGCCAGCACTACAGGAGTATATGGCTACACCTTC
CASTTGVYGYTF
>TRBV27|TRBD1|-|TRBJ1-1
TGTGCCAGCAGTACATGGGACAGGGGGCAGTACACTGAAGCTTTCTTT
CASSTWDRGQYTEAFF
>TRBV7-2|TRBD2|-|TRBJ2-1
TGTGCCAGCAGCTCTCAGGGAGGGGAGCAGTTCTTC
CASSSQGGEQFF
>TRBV4-1|-|-|TRBJ2-3
TGCGCCAGCAGCCAAGATCTACGGCGGCGATTAAGCACAGATACGCAGTATTTT
CASSQDLRRRLSTDTQYF
>TRBV4-3|-|-|TRBJ2-7
TGCGCCAGCAGCCAAGATCGAGCCTACGAGCAGTACTTC
CASSQDRAYEQYF
>TRBV29-1|-|once|TRBJ1-1
TGCAGCGTTGAAGATATTGGGTTGGCAGGCATGAACACTGAAGCTTTCTTT
CSVEDIGLAGMNTEAFF
>TRBV2|-|-|TRBJ1-4
TGTGCCAGCGCCCTTAGGGGTGAAAAACTGTTTTTT
CASALRGEKLFF
>TRBV15|-|-|TRBJ1-1
TGTGCCACCAGCAGACATGTCCCTGGAGGCACTGAAGCTTTCTTT
CATSRHVPGGTEAFF
>TRBV11-2|-|-|TRBJ1-2
TGTGCCAGCAGCCCTAGCCCCACGCCCGCCTATGGCTACACCTTC
CASSPSPTPAYGYTF